The next 2 T cell receptor beta chains were all read from a single sample in a study of regulatory T cells in long-lasting Graves disease. Through Arm-PCR of CDR3 regions and iRepertoire HTBI primers, TCR beta libraries were built. A single record per CDR3 protein comes from TCRdb applying MiXCR to the multiplex PCR reads. The data show some 330,000 distinct CDR3 sequences, with approximately 25% seen just once and 28% held by the top ten. Sample time point: persistent/refractory GD, antithyroid drugs over 5 years with positive TRAb. PBMCs were the source of the RNA used for TCR sequencing. Sample: peripheral blood mononuclear cells (PBMCs), taken when the disease was refractory, from a patient treated with antithyroid drugs. The receptors come from a woman between 40 and 50 years old with Graves disease.

At least ten counts were recorded for this clonotype. The rearrangement uses TRBV12-3 or TRBV12-4 and TRBJ1-1; 8 bases are a match to TRBD1. J was trimmed by 4 bases and V by 6 bases; bases with no gene match: 10. This CDR3 has 15 residues. The chain's CDR3 is CASSPGQGSVTEAFF. CDR3 DNA sequence: TGTGCCAGCAGCCCCGGACAGGGATCGGTCACTGAAGCTTTCTTT.

This clonotype was counted many times. The chain employs TRBV5-6 and TRBJ2-2; a weak D match, TRBD2 (5 bases). Trimming took 3 bases from V and 5 from J, leaving 8 bases between them. This CDR3 contains 13 residues. Germline V gives CDR1 SGHDT, CDR2 YYEEEE. The CDR3 sequence: CASSSSRTGELFF. CDR3 DNA: TGTGCCAGCAGCTCTAGCCGTACCGGGGAGCTGTTTTTT.